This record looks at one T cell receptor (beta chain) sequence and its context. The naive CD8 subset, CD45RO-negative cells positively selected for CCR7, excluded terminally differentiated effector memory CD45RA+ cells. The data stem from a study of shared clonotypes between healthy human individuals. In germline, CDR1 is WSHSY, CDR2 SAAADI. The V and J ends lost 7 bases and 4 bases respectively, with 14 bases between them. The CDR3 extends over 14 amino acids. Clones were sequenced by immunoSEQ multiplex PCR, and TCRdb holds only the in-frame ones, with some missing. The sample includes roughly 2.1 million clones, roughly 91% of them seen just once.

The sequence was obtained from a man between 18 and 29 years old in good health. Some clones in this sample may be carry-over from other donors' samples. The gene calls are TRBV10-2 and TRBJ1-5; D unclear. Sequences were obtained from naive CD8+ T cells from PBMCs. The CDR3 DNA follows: TGCGCCAGCACTAAGGTCGGGTTAAATCAGCCCCAGCATTTT. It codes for CASTKVGLNQPQHF.